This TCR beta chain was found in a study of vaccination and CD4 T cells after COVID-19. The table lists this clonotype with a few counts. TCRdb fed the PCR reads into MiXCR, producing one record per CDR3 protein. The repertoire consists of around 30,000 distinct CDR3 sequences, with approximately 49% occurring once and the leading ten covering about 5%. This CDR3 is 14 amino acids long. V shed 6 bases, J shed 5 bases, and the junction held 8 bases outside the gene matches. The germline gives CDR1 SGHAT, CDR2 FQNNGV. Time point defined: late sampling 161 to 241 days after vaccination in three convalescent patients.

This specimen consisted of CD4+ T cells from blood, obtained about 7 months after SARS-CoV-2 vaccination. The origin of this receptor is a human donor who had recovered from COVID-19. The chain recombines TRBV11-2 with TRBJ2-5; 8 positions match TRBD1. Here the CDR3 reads CASRYLRQGETQYF. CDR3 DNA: TGTGCCAGCAGATACCTCAGACAGGGGGAGACCCAGTACTTC.